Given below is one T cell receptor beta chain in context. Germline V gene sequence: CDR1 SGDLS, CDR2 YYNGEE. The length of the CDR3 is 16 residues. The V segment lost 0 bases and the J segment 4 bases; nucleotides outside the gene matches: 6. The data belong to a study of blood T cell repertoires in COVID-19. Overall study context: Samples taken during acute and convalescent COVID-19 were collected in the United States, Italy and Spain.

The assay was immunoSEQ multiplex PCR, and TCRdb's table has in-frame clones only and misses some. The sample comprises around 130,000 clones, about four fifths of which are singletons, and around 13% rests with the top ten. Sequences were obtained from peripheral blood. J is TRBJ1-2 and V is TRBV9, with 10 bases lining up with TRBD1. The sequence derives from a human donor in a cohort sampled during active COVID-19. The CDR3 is CASSVGQGARGYGYTF. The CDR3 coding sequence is TGTGCCAGCAGCGTAGGACAGGGGGCCCGGGGCTATGGCTACACCTTC. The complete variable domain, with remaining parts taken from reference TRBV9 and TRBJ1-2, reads DSGVTQTPKHLITATGQRVTLRCSPRSGDLSVYWYQQSLDQGLQFLIQYYNGEERAKGNILERFSAQQFPDLHSELNLSSLELGDSALYFCASSVGQGARGYGYTFGSGTRLTVV.